This T cell receptor (beta chain) was obtained from a study of blood T cell repertoires in COVID-19. The overall study: The samples span acute and convalescent COVID-19 from the United States, Italy and Spain.

CDR1 is SGHRS and CDR2 is YFSETQ in the germline V gene. The V gene end was trimmed by 2 bases and the J gene end by 1 base; junction bases not matched to a gene: 2. This CDR3 is 17 amino acids long. Original data processing: Estimation of nucleated cell counts was performed using reference gene primer amplification. The protocol was immunoSEQ multiplex PCR, while the TCRdb copy is restricted to in-frame clones and leaves out a portion. That table gives V, J and clone size, and the DNA gave D and trimming. The sample has roughly 65,000 clones, roughly 77% seen once. The gene calls are TRBV5-1 and TRBJ2-2, with 13 bases that match TRBD2. The sequence was collected from an elderly man with acute or convalescent COVID-19. What was sequenced was peripheral blood. The CDR3 here is CASSLRTSGGNTGELFF. For the CDR3, the DNA is TGCGCCAGCAGCTTACGGACTAGCGGGGGGAACACCGGGGAGCTGTTTTTT.